These 28 T cell receptor beta chains originate from one sample sequenced in a study of T cell responses to AZD1222 COVID-19 vaccine. Libraries were prepared by immunoSEQ multiplex PCR; TCRdb keeps only in-frame clonotypes and omits some of them. Here the sample spans 110,000 to 150,000 clones, over 90% being singletons. Specimen: peripheral blood, collected on day 0 of AZD1222 vaccination. The receptors derive from an adult in good health.

The J gene is TRBJ2-7, the V gene TRBV18; 11 nucleotides match TRBD1. The V and J ends lost 3 bases and 4 bases, in that order; junction bases with no gene match: 2. Germline CDR1 KGHSH, CDR2 LQKENI. The CDR3 has 14 amino acids. In nucleotides, the CDR3 is TGTGCCAGCTCACCGGGACAGGGGGTTTACGAGCAGTACTTC. Its translation is CASSPGQGVYEQYF.

This rearrangement joins TRBV19 to TRBJ2-6; the D gene could be TRBD1 or TRBD2 (5 bases each). V lost 8 bases and J lost 0, with 20 bases in between. Looked up from germline, CDR1 is LNHDA and CDR2 is SQIVND (reference sequence). The CDR3 covers 18 residues. For the CDR3, the DNA is TGTGCCAGTGAGCACGTCGGGGCTTTAATCTCTGGGGCCAACGTCCTGACTTTC. Translation gives CASEHVGALISGANVLTF.

A remark on this clone: Relative to the germline gene, one junction end is altered; a read error may explain this. The sample has other DNA sequences that encode this CDR3 too. The chain combines TRBV6-5 with TRBJ2-1, with 13 bases identical to TRBD2. Germline V CDR1 and CDR2: MNHEY, SVGAGI. CDR3 length: 14 residues. The DNA of the CDR3 is TGTGCCAGCAGGACTAGCGGGAGGTACAATGAGCAATTCTTC. Translating gives CASRTSGRYNEQFF.

The chain carries TRBV10-3 and TRBJ1-6; D gene ambiguous. The germline V and J ends were trimmed by 4 bases and 8 bases, with 12 bases remaining between them. This CDR3 contains 14 residues. Germline V gene data show CDR1 as ENHRY and CDR2 as SYGVKD. The CDR3 loop is CAISAGRVDSPLHF. The CDR3 DNA sequence: TGTGCCATCAGTGCTGGACGGGTTGATTCACCCCTCCACTTT.

The chain carries TRBV5-1 and TRBJ2-2, with TRBD1 matching over 10 bases. Trimming at V came to 4 bases and at J to 5 bases, leaving 8 bases not matched to a gene. The CDR3 runs 16 residues. The germline CDR1 and CDR2 sequences are SGHRS and YFSETQ. The CDR3 DNA reads as TGCGCCAGCAGCGCCCGACAGGGGGCGTTGACCGGGGAGCTGTTTTTT. It codes for CASSARQGALTGELFF.

This chain uses TRBV24-1 with TRBJ2-5, with D perhaps matching TRBD1 (6 bases). V lost 4 bases, J lost 3 bases, and 8 bases lay in between. The CDR3 contains 13 residues. Germline assignment: CDR1 KGHDR and CDR2 SFDVKD. The CDR3 sequence is CATSDTGKETQYF. CDR3 nucleotides: TGTGCCACCAGTGACACAGGGAAAGAGACCCAGTACTTC.

This chain joins TRBV19 and TRBJ2-3; D is perhaps TRBD1 (6 bases). Trimming removed 3 bases at V and 1 base at J, with 14 bases between. CDR3 length equals 16 residues. Germline-derived CDR1 and CDR2 are LNHDA and SQIVND (reference sequence). For the CDR3, the DNA is TGTGCCAGTAGTATGGGGGCAGGGATCGGCACAGATACGCAGTATTTT. Translation gives CASSMGAGIGTDTQYF.

The rearrangement uses TRBV28 and TRBJ1-5; the match to TRBD1 covers 7 bases. CDR1 is MDHEN, CDR2 SYDVKM, per germline. The CDR3 consists of 15 residues. V was pared by 0 bases and J by 3 bases, with 2 bases of the junction left unmatched. The DNA of the CDR3 is TGTGCCAGCAGTTTATGGGAGGGGGCCAATCAGCCCCAGCATTTT. Its protein is CASSLWEGANQPQHF.

This chain connects TRBV11-1 to TRBJ2-1; the match to TRBD2 covers 12 bases. This CDR3 spans 15 amino acids. Germline V gene sequence: CDR1 SGHAT, CDR2 FQDESV (reference sequence). V shed 5 bases and J 13 bases; nucleotides not matched to a gene: 12. The CDR3 loop is CASSAVGLAGGGQFF. As DNA, the CDR3 is TGTGCCAGCAGCGCCGTTGGTCTAGCGGGAGGGGGACAGTTCTTC.

J is TRBJ1-1 and V is TRBV7-2; D is unclear. V was pared by 5 bases and J by 11 bases, with 15 bases between. Per the germline V gene, CDR1 is SGHTA and CDR2 is FQGNSA. CDR3 length: 12 amino acids. The CDR3 DNA follows: TGTGCCAGCAGCCAACTCAGGAAATTGGCTTTCTTT. As protein: CASSQLRKLAFF.

V and J are TRBV29-1 and TRBJ2-3, with TRBD1 identical over 9 bases. CDR3 length: 13 amino acids. Germline trimming cut 6 bases from V and 1 base from J; bases unmatched to any gene: 2. Per the germline V gene, CDR1 is SQVTM and CDR2 is ANQGSEA. As DNA, the CDR3 is TGCAGCGTCCGGACAGGGGGCACAGATACGCAGTATTTT. Its protein product is CSVRTGGTDTQYF.

This clone was seen a single time. The chain combines TRBV5-1 with TRBJ2-7, with unresolved D. This CDR3 has 14 amino acids. V lost 4 bases and J 3 bases, leaving 14 bases between the germline ends. Germline-derived CDR1 and CDR2 are SGHRS and YFSETQ. CDR3 DNA sequence: TGCGCCAGCAGCCTAAACACGCATTTCTACGAGCAGTACTTC. Its protein product is CASSLNTHFYEQYF.

This chain connects TRBV7-9 to TRBJ2-7, with no clear D. The germline V and J ends were trimmed by 5 bases and 5 bases, with 16 bases remaining between them. CDR1 and CDR2 (germline): SEHNR, FQNEAQ (reference sequence). This CDR3 region has 14 residues. CDR3 DNA sequence: TGTGCCAGCAGCCTGGGCTATGGTGTGGACGAGCAGTACTTC. Translation: CASSLGYGVDEQYF.

This clone is a singleton in its sample. J is TRBJ2-7 and V is TRBV19; 10 bases map to TRBD1. Germline values: CDR1 LNHDA, CDR2 SQIVND (reference sequence). The CDR3 loop spans 15 amino acids. The V and J ends lost 5 bases and 6 bases, in that order; junction bases with no gene match: 10. This CDR3 reads CASSFRTGGIVEQYF. The DNA of the CDR3 is TGTGCCAGTAGTTTCCGGACAGGGGGAATAGTCGAGCAGTACTTC.

The CDR3 nucleotides are TGTGCCAGTAGTATTAATCTGGCAAATCAGCCCCAGCATTTT. As protein: CASSINLANQPQHF. The V and J genes are TRBV19 and TRBJ1-5; D is uncertain. The CDR3 length is 14 residues. CDR1 is LNHDA, CDR2 SQIVND, per germline (reference sequence). Trimming pared 3 bases from V and 4 bases from J, leaving 10 bases between.

This chain connects TRBV4-2 to TRBJ2-1, with TRBD2 matching over 10 bases. V was clipped by 3 bases and J by 1 base; unmatched bases: 12. Per the germline V gene, CDR1 is LGHNA and CDR2 is YNFKEQ. The CDR3 is made up of 19 amino acids. The CDR3 loop reads CASSQGWASGSQSYNEQFF. Written as DNA, the CDR3 is TGTGCCAGCAGCCAGGGCTGGGCTAGCGGGAGCCAGTCCTACAATGAGCAGTTCTTC.

This rearrangement joins TRBV4-1 to TRBJ2-1, with a possible D match to TRBD2 (6 bases). The CDR3 contains 15 residues. Germline assignment: CDR1 MGHRA and CDR2 YSYEKL. The V and J ends lost 4 bases and 2 bases respectively, with 12 bases between them. CDR3 residues: CASSPTRITYNEQFF. CDR3 bases: TGCGCCAGCAGCCCGACTAGGATTACCTACAATGAGCAGTTCTTC.

J is TRBJ1-2 and V is TRBV10-2; possibly TRBD1 for D (6 bases). Trimming took off 3 bases at V and 5 bases at J, with 7 bases between the two ends. CDR1 and CDR2 from the germline V gene are WSHSY and SAAADI. The CDR3 is 12 residues long. The CDR3 sequence: CASSERGYGYTF. The CDR3 region has the DNA TGCGCCAGCAGTGAAAGGGGGTATGGCTACACCTTC.

The J gene is TRBJ2-7, the V gene TRBV11-3; possibly TRBD1 for D (6 bases). Germline V gene sequence: CDR1 SGHNT, CDR2 YENEEA. The CDR3 runs to 13 residues. Trimming took 8 bases from V and 6 from J, leaving 17 bases between them. The CDR3 DNA is TGTGCCAGCGGAAACAGGGAATCGTGCGAGCAGTACTTC. Protein product: CASGNRESCEQYF.

The V and J genes are TRBV7-9 and TRBJ2-2; D possibly matches TRBD1 or TRBD2 (6 bases each). The CDR3 totals 15 residues. The V end lost 1 base, the J end lost 6 bases, and 12 bases lay between the germline ends. CDR1 is SEHNR, CDR2 FQNEAQ, per germline (reference sequence). The CDR3 here is CASSLGSRGPGELFF. The DNA of the CDR3 is TGTGCCAGCAGCTTAGGCTCCCGGGGGCCCGGGGAGCTGTTTTTT.

The genes are TRBV18 and TRBJ1-1; 7 bases agree with TRBD1. Germline V gives CDR1 KGHSH, CDR2 LQKENI. This CDR3 is 16 amino acids long. With V trimmed by 3 bases and J by 0 bases, 7 bases remained unmatched. CDR3 region: CASSPTGQLMNTEAFF. The CDR3 DNA is TGTGCCAGCTCACCGACGGGACAGCTTATGAACACTGAAGCTTTCTTT.

J is TRBJ1-1 and V is TRBV28, with D tentatively TRBD1 (5 bases). CDR3 length equals 14 residues. Trimming removed 3 bases from V and 5 bases from J, with 13 bases in between. The germline CDR1 and CDR2 sequences are MDHEN and SYDVKM. This CDR3 is CASSLPGDETEAFF. The DNA of the CDR3 is TGTGCCAGCAGTTTGCCGGGGGATGAGACTGAAGCTTTCTTT.

J is TRBJ2-1 and V is TRBV19; 11 bases match TRBD2. The CDR3 is 15 amino acids. Germline lookup yields CDR1 LNHDA and CDR2 SQIVND (reference sequence). J lost 5 bases, V lost 3 bases, and 3 bases had no gene match. CDR3 region: CASSISTSGNNEQFF. The CDR3 bases are TGTGCCAGTAGTATCTCGACTAGCGGGAACAATGAGCAGTTCTTC.

The chain carries TRBV7-2 and TRBJ2-1; 9 bases align to TRBD2. Germline V CDR1 and CDR2: SGHTA, FQGNSA. With 5 bases clipped from V and 4 bases from J, the junction kept 9 bases outside the gene matches. This CDR3 region has 16 residues. Written as DNA, the CDR3 is TGTGCCAGCAGCCACCGAGCTAGCGGGATTTACAATGAGCAGTTCTTC. As protein: CASSHRASGIYNEQFF. The complete variable domain, with remaining parts taken from reference TRBV7-2 and TRBJ2-1, reads GAGVSQSPSNKVTEKGKDVELRCDPISGHTALYWYRQSLGQGLEFLIYFQGNSAPDKSGLPSDRFSAERTGGSVSTLTIQRTQQEDSAVYLCASSHRASGIYNEQFFGPGTRLTVL.

The chain uses TRBV6-5 and TRBJ1-2, with a weak D call TRBD1 (6 bases). The CDR3 consists of 15 residues. Germline CDR1 and CDR2: MNHEY and SVGAGI. The germline V and J ends were trimmed by 7 bases and 0 bases, with 15 bases remaining between them. The CDR3 DNA reads TGTGCCAGCAAGCGGGACACCTCAGCTAACTATGGCTACACCTTC. It yields the protein CASKRDTSANYGYTF.

The chain carries TRBV18 and TRBJ2-7; 8 nucleotides match TRBD2. CDR1 is KGHSH and CDR2 is LQKENI in the germline V gene. V gave up 0 bases and J gave up 0 bases; unmatched junction bases: 7. This CDR3 spans 17 amino acids. The chain's CDR3 is CASSPPPGLAGSYEQYF. The CDR3 coding sequence is TGTGCCAGCTCACCACCCCCTGGGCTAGCGGGCTCCTACGAGCAGTACTTC.

The chain has TRBV3-1 (or the pseudogene TRBV3-2) and TRBJ1-1, with TRBD1 as a possible D gene (5 bases). V was shortened by 4 bases and J by 4 bases, with 13 bases between the two germline ends. The V gene's germline CDR1 is LGHDT and CDR2 YNNKEL (reference sequence). This CDR3 is 14 amino acids long. The CDR3 protein is CASSLNRRGTEAFF. The CDR3 DNA reads as TGTGCCAGCAGCCTGAACAGGAGAGGCACTGAAGCTTTCTTT.

This rearrangement joins TRBV5-1 to TRBJ2-1; the match to TRBD2 covers 11 bases. The trim removed 4 bases at V and 2 bases at J, leaving 5 bases unmatched. Germline V gene lookup returns CDR1 SGHRS and CDR2 YFSETQ. This CDR3 contains 16 residues. The CDR3 region has the DNA TGCGCCAGCAGCGCCACTAGCGGGGGAACCTACAATGAGCAGTTCTTC. It is translated as CASSATSGGTYNEQFF. Complete variable domain (other parts from reference TRBV5-1 and TRBJ2-1): KAGVTQTPRYLIKTRGQQVTLSCSPISGHRSVSWYQQTPGQGLQFLFEYFSETQRNKGNFPGRFSGRQFSNSRSEMNVSTLELGDSALYLCASSATSGGTYNEQFFGPGTRLTVL.